This T cell receptor (beta chain) comes out of a study of blood T cell repertoires in COVID-19. V dropped 4 bases and J dropped 6 bases, with 16 bases sitting between them. CDR1 SEHNR and CDR2 FQNEAQ come from the germline V gene (reference sequence). This CDR3 has 15 amino acids. Sequenced by immunoSEQ multiplex PCR; TCRdb stores in-frame clones only, minus some. The repertoire has 77,000 or so clones, approximately 89% of them found once; the top ten carry roughly 5.5%. The sequenced material came from peripheral blood. The clonotype originates from an elderly man with acute or convalescent COVID-19. The chain combines TRBV7-9 with TRBJ2-1; D may be TRBD2 (5 bases). In DNA form, the CDR3 reads TGTGCCAGCAGCTCCCCGAAGGGAGCCCGCAATGAGCAGTTCTTC. Its translation: CASSSPKGARNEQFF.